Many counts were recorded for the clone carrying this TCR beta chain. Using its own MiXCR run on the PCR reads, TCRdb lists one record per CDR3 protein. The sample contains around 40,000 distinct CDR3 sequences, 15% to 20% of which appear only once. CDR3 length equals 13 residues. Trimming pared 4 bases from V and 7 bases from J, leaving 14 bases between. Germline values: CDR1 SEHNR, CDR2 FQNEAQ (reference sequence). The data belong to a study of molecular identifiers for immune sequencing clone quantification. The sequence was obtained from a human donor in good health. Some libraries in this study had Jurkat cell RNA spiked in. The chain joins TRBV7-9 to TRBJ2-7; D is undetermined. Specimen: naive CD8+ T cells from blood, with Jurkat cell RNA spiked in. Sample subset: FACS-sorted CD8+CD4-CCR7+CD45RA+ naive T cells. The CDR3 here is CASSSETAPEQYF. DNA for the CDR3: TGTGCCAGCAGCTCCGAGACGGCTCCGGAGCAGTACTTC.